This T cell receptor (beta chain) was documented in a study of shared clonotypes between healthy human individuals. Whole-study findings and limits: Among donors, the sharing of clonotypes was expected to be influenced by sequencing depth.

Points on this clone: Its antigen remains unidentified.

Over several immunoSEQ plates, each subset's genomic DNA was distributed in even portions. Sequencing used immunoSEQ multiplex PCR; TCRdb keeps in-frame clones, though not all of them. The data contain 1.5 million to 1.9 million clones, 98% of them singletons. The CDR3 spans 12 residues. V lost 7 bases and J lost 6, with 13 bases in between. Germline V gene data show CDR1 as SQVTM and CDR2 as ANQGSEA. J is TRBJ2-1 and V is TRBV29-1, with D perhaps matching TRBD2 (6 bases). The TCR was taken from a man aged 25-45 years in good health. Sequencing used naive CD4+ T cells sorted from blood. Regarding subset: CD45RA+ positively selected. The CDR3 reads CSGVEGSNEQFF. The CDR3 DNA follows: TGCAGCGGGGTGGAGGGGTCCAATGAGCAGTTCTTC.